Listed below are T cell receptor beta chains from one sample, sequenced in a study of T cell responses to AZD1222 COVID-19 vaccine. Sequencing was performed with immunoSEQ multiplex PCR; in TCRdb, only in-frame clones are kept and a portion is missing. The sample records 100,000 or so clones, 70% to 90% being singletons. The sequences come from peripheral blood, collected on day 0 of AZD1222 vaccination. Receptors originate from an adult in good health. The CDR3 runs from the conserved cysteine through the conserved F or W. D genes are given only for firm matches. The size of a clone is reported for some rows only, either as once, few or many, or as a class for expanded clones.

j_gene,abundance,v_gene,d_gene,CDR3nt,CDR3aa
TRBJ2-7,NA,TRBV10-2,TRBD2,TGCGCCAGCAGTTTTGGGACTAGCGGTTCCTACGAGCAGTACTTC,CASSFGTSGSYEQYF
TRBJ1-2,NA,TRBV6-2/TRBV6-3,NA,TGTGCCAGCAGTTACCCGGCGTGGGTGTCTAACTATGGCTACACCTTC,CASSYPAWVSNYGYTF
TRBJ1-2,NA,TRBV11-2,NA,TGTGCCAGCAGAAAGATCGGGGGGACCAACTATGGCTACACCTTC,CASRKIGGTNYGYTF
TRBJ1-6,NA,TRBV6-5,NA,TGTGCCAGCAGCCTAGGGCTGGGCACCCTCCACTTT,CASSLGLGTLHF
TRBJ2-2,few,TRBV5-1,NA,TGCGCCAGCAGTTTCGGGAACACCGGGGAGCTGTTTTTT,CASSFGNTGELFF
TRBJ2-2,NA,TRBV7-6,TRBD2,TGTGCCAGCAGCATACGGACTAGCGGGAGAGCTGGGGAGCTGTTTTTT,CASSIRTSGRAGELFF
TRBJ1-2,NA,TRBV21-1,NA,TGTGCCAGCAGCCGGACAGGGCGATGTTGCTACACCTTC,CASSRTGRCCYTF
TRBJ2-7,NA,TRBV24-1,NA,TGTGCCACCAGTGACCCGACACAGGGTTCCTACGAGCAGTACTTC,CATSDPTQGSYEQYF
TRBJ2-1,NA,TRBV19,TRBD2,TGTGCCAGTAGTCCCCTTCCGCTAGCGGGAGGGCCGGCTGAGCAGTTCTTC,CASSPLPLAGGPAEQFF
TRBJ1-3,NA,TRBV6-5,NA,TGTGCCAGCAGTTACTCGATGAAGTCCTCTGGAAACACCATATATTTT,CASSYSMKSSGNTIYF
TRBJ2-6,NA,TRBV5-1,NA,TGCGCCAGCAGCCCCCCCAAGAGCTCTGGGGCCAACGTCCTGACTTTC,CASSPPKSSGANVLTF
TRBJ1-5,once,TRBV28,NA,TGTGCCAGCAGTCCCCCCGACAGGCCCACCCAGCATTTT,CASSPPDRPTQHF
TRBJ1-2,NA,TRBV6-5,NA,TGTGCCAGCAGTCGCACGCGGGGATGGAACTATGGCTACACCTTC,CASSRTRGWNYGYTF
TRBJ1-2,once,TRBV28,NA,TGTGCCAGCAGTTCCCTCCTACGGGGCTGGAGGGACTATGGCTACACCTTC,CASSSLLRGWRDYGYTF
TRBJ2-1,NA,TRBV11-3,TRBD1,TGTGCCAGCAGCCCGGGTGGGACAGGGAGGTATTTCGAGCAGTTCTTC,CASSPGGTGRYFEQFF
TRBJ2-2,NA,TRBV9,NA,TGTGCCAGCAGCGTCCTTCGCGGGGAGCTGTTTTTT,CASSVLRGELFF
TRBJ2-7,NA,TRBV27,NA,TGTGCCAGCAGTTTATCAAAGGGCTCCTACGAGCAGTACTTC,CASSLSKGSYEQYF
TRBJ1-4,NA,TRBV18,TRBD1,TGTGCCAGCTCGTGGGAGACAGGGGTTGAAAAACTGTTTTTT,CASSWETGVEKLFF
TRBJ1-5,NA,TRBV15,TRBD1,TGTGCCACCAGTGGGCTCCACAGGGGGAGCAATCAGCCCCAGCATTTT,CATSGLHRGSNQPQHF
TRBJ1-1,few,TRBV28,NA,TGTGCCAGCATTCCCCGAGCTCGGACAGAAGCTTTCTTT,CASIPRARTEAFF
TRBJ2-3,NA,TRBV7-9,TRBD2,TGTGCCAGCAGCTTGGGCGGGGGGGGCACAGATACGCAGTATTTT,CASSLGGGGTDTQYF
TRBJ1-5,NA,TRBV6-5,TRBD1,TGTGCCAGCAAGGGGGCCCTCTATCAGCCCCAGCATTTT,CASKGALYQPQHF